This TCR beta chain was sequenced during a study of T cells in Graves' hyperthyroidism and ophthalmopathy (dated by TCRdb to between 2017 and 2020). Looking at the study overall: Peripheral blood samples were taken at the time of initial diagnosis, prior to any treatment. A discovery cohort of about 95 patients, about 43 with Graves' ophthalmopathy and under 60 with stable Graves' hyperthyroidism, was used to find distinguishing TCR V-J signatures. Whether ophthalmopathy could be predicted prospectively was tested in an independent validation cohort made up of 18 to 20 hyperthyroidism patients plus 17 patients who later progressed to ophthalmopathy. The 85 to 100 discovery patients were divided at random into training and test sets in a 7:3 ratio. The study also compared thyroid tissue and blood T-cell repertoires from about 6 Graves' hyperthyroidism patients. After blood sampling, hyperthyroidism patients were treated with methimazole at a starting dose of 30 mg daily, and ophthalmopathy patients were treated with high-dose intravenous methylprednisolone. According to the paper, TCR Vbeta CDR3 sequencing was carried out on 120 to 150 peripheral blood samples, which came from more than 40 ophthalmopathy, under 80 hyperthyroidism and about 17 progressor patients.

This clonotype was recorded many times. This clone's antigen is unknown. Base qualities are missing; no much larger clone stands one base away. TCR beta CDR3 regions were amplified from RNA transcripts. A first-round RT-PCR of the TCR CDR3 used the HTBI primer set with the Qiagen OneStep RT-PCR kit. The libraries were constructed in a second round of multiplex PCR and then size-selected and purified. The libraries were sequenced on an Illumina HiSeq2000 using paired-end 100 bp reads. The authors' analysis ran thus. SOAPnuke was used to process the raw data, throwing out any read that contained adapters or uncalled bases, had a mean Phred below 15, or lacked an exact constant-primer or identifier match. COPE v1.2.5 was used to merge high-quality paired reads, and clonotypes were defined as unique nucleotide sequences. MiTCR v1.1 was used to align clonotypes to the IMGT TRBV, TRBD and TRBJ reference segments. Analysis was restricted to V-J combinations with a frequency above 0.0001, which covered 99% to 99.2% of repertoires. A TCS score was defined as the ratio of F50 (clonal expansion) to E x V (chaos), with BLOSUM62-based TCRdist applied between CDR3 peptides within each V-J. Welch's t-statistics and random forest reduced around 550 V-J features to 13, which were used in a naive Bayes classifier (R e1071). TCRdb ran its own pipeline on the public reads, namely fastp trimming at Q25 and MiXCR clone calling, and kept in-frame beta chains. Identical CDR3 proteins give one entry, which carries the most common genes and DNA. TCRdb, not the original authors, processed these V and J calls. For this sample the table gives hundreds of thousands of distinct CDR3 sequences, of which about a sixth were detected only once. Roughly 3% of the sample lies in the top ten.

Cut back by 0 bases and 11 bases, the V and J ends lie 16 bases apart. Including the terminal cysteine and phenylalanine, the CDR3 comprises 14 residues. The kept DNA is CDR3 alone, 42 bases in frame from the first base. CDR1 is given as LGHNT and CDR2 as FRNRAP, both from the germline V gene. The full study reports these points: A 13 V-J signature model separated ophthalmopathy from stable hyperthyroidism, with about 90% sensitivity and roughly 81% specificity in cross-validation and 80%/75% in testing. In validation, the model predicted progression to ophthalmopathy with around 71% sensitivity and 72% to 85% specificity, a median of 6.5 months before onset. No statistical method was used to set the sample size in advance, and investigators knew the group allocation. Most expanded thyroid clonotypes (frequency above 0.001) were also found in blood, which suggests that blood repertoires may mirror thyroid immune responses.

Moderately to severely active disease, a Clinical Activity Score of at least 3, a NOSPECS grade of at least 4, and a duration under 3 months were present in ophthalmopathy patients. Exclusion was applied to patients with uncontrolled infections, other autoimmune diseases, pregnancy or lactation. Diagnoses relied on clinical symptoms, serum thyroxine and TRAb, thyroid ultrasound and orbital computed tomography. PBMCs were separated from roughly 10 ml of fresh peripheral blood using Ficoll-Paque density gradient centrifugation. Total RNA was extracted with Trizol reagent, and quality was checked on an Agilent 2100 Bioanalyzer.

The sequence derives from a woman aged 40 to 50 with Graves' ophthalmopathy. Sequencing was carried out using blood. Here the chain combines TRBV12-5 and TRBJ1-1, with no D gene named confidently. For the CDR3, the sequence is CASGLVPTGRGAFF. The sequence in DNA is TGTGCTAGTGGTTTGGTACCGACGGGTCGTGGGGCTTTCTTT. Supplemented by the reference TRBV12-5 and TRBJ1-1 proteins around the CDR3, the complete variable domain is DARVTQTPRHKVTEMGQEVTMRCQPILGHNTVFWYRQTMMQGLELLAYFRNRAPLDDSGMPKDRFSAEMPDATLATLKIQPSEPRDSAVYFCASGLVPTGRGAFFGQGTRLTVV.